This passage covers 21 T cell receptor beta chains from one sample sequenced in a study of blood T cell repertoires in COVID-19 (TCRdb year 2020). Library prep was done by the immunoSEQ multiplex PCR assay. As stored in TCRdb, this immuneACCESS dataset retains in-frame rearrangements with V and J assigned. A fraction of the clones does not appear; measured against another copy, unresolved V genes explain less than half of the discrepancy, and the remainder lacks a known reason. Counted in this sample were tens of thousands of clones; approximately 86% of them appeared once. Clones ranked in the top ten supply around 21% of the sample. Sample: peripheral blood. These receptors were taken from a woman older than 75 with COVID-19, enrolled during active disease.

The chain joins TRBV3-1 (or the pseudogene TRBV3-2) to TRBJ1-1; D is unresolved. The V and J ends lost 0 bases and 8 bases respectively, with 7 bases between them. Germline lookup yields CDR1 LGHDT and CDR2 YNNKEL (reference sequence). The CDR3 consists of 12 residues. The CDR3 sequence is CASSQERREAFF. For the CDR3, the DNA is TGTGCCAGCAGCCAAGAGCGGAGGGAAGCTTTCTTT.

The chain joins TRBV15 to TRBJ2-7, with D perhaps TRBD1 (6 bases). V lost 4 bases to trimming and J lost 6 bases, with 19 bases between them. Germline lookup yields CDR1 LNHNV and CDR2 YYDKDF (reference sequence). The CDR3 loop spans 15 amino acids. The CDR3 here is CATSMQTGPAGEQYF. In nucleotides, the CDR3 is TGTGCCACCAGCATGCAGACAGGACCCGCCGGCGAGCAGTACTTC.

V gene TRBV3-1 (or the pseudogene TRBV3-2) combines with J gene TRBJ2-1; the D is unclear. Germline CDR1 is LGHDT and CDR2 is YNNKEL (reference sequence). V lost 5 bases and J lost 5, with 22 bases in between. This CDR3 is 17 amino acids long. DNA of the CDR3: TGTGCCAGCAGCTTAGAACCTCCCATTTCTTCCGACAATGAGCAGTTCTTC. Translation: CASSLEPPISSDNEQFF.

The rearrangement joins TRBV7-9 to TRBJ1-5; D is possibly TRBD1 (5 bases). Germline CDR1 and CDR2: SEHNR and FQNEAQ (reference sequence). The V end lost 6 bases, the J end lost 2 bases, and 11 bases lay between the germline ends. The CDR3 is made up of 14 amino acids. The CDR3 loop reads CASSSTGGNQPQHF. CDR3 in DNA: TGTGCCAGCAGTTCCACAGGAGGCAATCAGCCCCAGCATTTT.

The chain combines TRBV3-1 (or the pseudogene TRBV3-2) with TRBJ1-5; D is unclear. The CDR3 loop spans 14 amino acids. Per the germline V gene, CDR1 is LGHDT and CDR2 is YNNKEL (reference sequence). V was clipped by 0 bases and J by 4 bases, with 7 bases between them. The CDR3 DNA is TGTGCCAGCAGCCAAGATATTCGGAATCAGCCCCAGCATTTT. It encodes CASSQDIRNQPQHF.

The chain has TRBV7-2 and TRBJ1-4; no definite D call. CDR1 and CDR2 (germline): SGHTA, FQGNSA. The CDR3 consists of 14 residues. V lost 5 bases and J lost 3, with 10 bases in between. The CDR3 region is CASSPGSPNEKLFF. In DNA, the CDR3 is TGTGCCAGCAGCCCCGGGTCTCCTAATGAAAAACTGTTTTTT.

The chain combines TRBV29-1 with TRBJ2-5, with TRBD1 matching 10 bases. The CDR3 sequence is 16 residues long. CDR1 SQVTM and CDR2 ANQGSEA come from the germline V gene. With 5 bases clipped from V and 1 base from J, the junction kept 10 bases outside the gene matches. The CDR3 DNA reads as TGCAGCGTTCTTCACCGGGACAGGGGCCTCCAAGAGACCCAGTACTTC. It encodes CSVLHRDRGLQETQYF.

This chain connects TRBV4-1 to TRBJ1-3; 7 bases align to TRBD1. Germline assignment: CDR1 MGHRA and CDR2 YSYEKL. With 6 bases clipped from V and 2 bases from J, the junction kept 1 base outside the gene matches. The CDR3 has 13 residues. The chain's CDR3 is CASRGTAGNTIYF. CDR3 bases: TGCGCCAGCAGGGGGACAGCTGGAAACACCATATATTTT.

The rearrangement uses TRBV14 and TRBJ2-5; TRBD1 matches at 7 bases. The CDR3 totals 16 residues. The V gene's germline CDR1 is SGHDN and CDR2 FVKESK. Trimming at V came to 3 bases and at J to 3 bases, leaving 10 bases not matched to a gene. As DNA, the CDR3 is TGTGCCAGCAGCCAGCTAGGGGGCCCCGGTAAAGAGACCCAGTACTTC. Its protein is CASSQLGGPGKETQYF.

In this sample, this clone turned up once. This chain uses TRBV12-3 or TRBV12-4 with TRBJ1-2; D may be TRBD1 (6 bases). This CDR3 comprises 12 residues. V lost 6 bases, J lost 13 bases, and 18 bases lay in between. The CDR3 nucleotides are TGTGCCAGCAGATTGATGACAGGCTATCCCACCTTC. This codes for CASRLMTGYPTF.

The chain is built from TRBV30 and TRBJ2-5; 9 nucleotides line up with TRBD2. This CDR3 has 16 residues. J was trimmed by 5 bases and V by 7 bases; bases with no gene match: 17. Germline lookup yields CDR1 GTSNPN and CDR2 SVGIG (reference sequence). The CDR3 sequence is CASDRAGGSRGETQYF. CDR3 DNA: TGTGCCTCGGACCGAGCGGGGGGATCCCGGGGGGAGACCCAGTACTTC.

The rearrangement links TRBV19 to TRBJ1-2, with 7 bases that match TRBD1. Unmatched junction bases numbered 9, after V lost 10 bases and J lost 7 bases. This CDR3 is built from 12 residues. The germline CDR1 and CDR2 sequences are LNHDA and SQIVND (reference sequence). In DNA, the CDR3 is TGTGCCACAAAACAGGGGAGGAGTGGCTACACCTTC. It yields the protein CATKQGRSGYTF.

V is TRBV5-1 and J is TRBJ1-1, with 9 positions matching TRBD1. Germline loops: CDR1 SGHRS, CDR2 YFSETQ. This CDR3 is built from 17 residues. V was clipped by 2 bases and J by 2 bases; unmatched bases: 10. The CDR3 DNA sequence: TGCGCCAGCAGCTTAACTCCGGACAGGGGACAAAACACTGAAGCTTTCTTT. Encoded protein: CASSLTPDRGQNTEAFF.

The V call is TRBV6-1, the J call TRBJ2-7; D ambiguous. Between the trimmed V and J ends, which lost 4 bases and 0 bases, there was a span of 19 bases. The CDR3 is made up of 17 amino acids. Germline-derived CDR1 and CDR2 are MNHNS and SASEGT. The CDR3 coding sequence is TGTGCCAGCAGTGCCCTCGCACGGCCCCTAGTCTCCTACGAGCAGTACTTC. Its protein product is CASSALARPLVSYEQYF.

This clone was picked up a small number of times. The CDR3, as DNA: TGCGCCAGCAGCTCGACAGGACAGGGGGGAGTCGGGGAGCAGTTCTTC. Translation: CASSSTGQGGVGEQFF. This rearrangement joins TRBV5-1 to TRBJ2-1; 10 bases match TRBD1. V dropped 3 bases and J dropped 10; count of bases not matched to a gene: 13. CDR3 size: 16 residues. Looked up from germline, CDR1 is SGHRS and CDR2 is YFSETQ.

The table lists this clone with a count of one. This rearrangement joins TRBV4-1 to TRBJ2-4; no clear D. Per germline, CDR1 MGHRA and CDR2 YSYEKL. V was clipped by 2 bases and J by 8 bases, with 13 bases between them. The CDR3 is made up of 14 amino acids. The CDR3 is CASSQMPERDIQYF. Written as DNA, the CDR3 is TGCGCCAGCAGCCAAATGCCAGAACGGGACATTCAGTACTTC.

The chain combines TRBV3-1 (or the pseudogene TRBV3-2) with TRBJ2-3; 8 nucleotides match TRBD2. CDR1 and CDR2 from the germline V gene are LGHDT and YNNKEL (reference sequence). The J segment lost 10 bases and the V segment lost 2 bases, leaving 11 bases of the junction unmatched. CDR3 size: 15 residues. CDR3 amino acids: CASSQRGGYPESQYF. The CDR3 DNA reads as TGTGCCAGCAGCCAACGCGGGGGGTACCCAGAGTCGCAGTATTTT.

The chain couples TRBV12-3 or TRBV12-4 to TRBJ1-2; 8 positions match TRBD1. This CDR3 is built from 13 residues. The trim removed 5 bases at V and 8 bases at J, leaving 7 bases unmatched. The CDR3 protein is CASSEGQGWGYTF. CDR3 DNA sequence: TGTGCCAGCAGTGAAGGACAGGGCTGGGGCTACACCTTC.

The rearrangement links TRBV19 to TRBJ1-6; possible D gene TRBD1, 5 bases. The CDR3 runs to 15 residues. V was clipped by 6 bases and J by 0 bases, with 9 bases between them. Per the germline V gene, CDR1 is LNHDA and CDR2 is SQIVND (reference sequence). The CDR3 sequence is CASRRQSSYNSPLHF. The CDR3 DNA reads as TGTGCCAGTAGGAGACAGAGCTCCTATAATTCACCCCTCCACTTT.

The chain combines TRBV2 with TRBJ2-3, with 7 bases that match TRBD2. This CDR3 contains 14 residues. V was pared by 7 bases and J by 2 bases, with 6 bases of the junction left unmatched. Germline V gene data show CDR1 as SNHLY and CDR2 as FYNNEI. CDR3 coding DNA: TGTGCCAGCAAGCTAGCGGACCACACAGATACGCAGTATTTT. The encoded protein is CASKLADHTDTQYF.

The rearrangement joins TRBV19 to TRBJ2-7, with D perhaps TRBD1 (5 bases). CDR3 length equals 13 residues. V lost 2 bases and J 6 bases, leaving 11 bases between the germline ends. Germline V gene sequence: CDR1 LNHDA, CDR2 SQIVND (reference sequence). The CDR3 loop reads CASSISGIGEQYF. The CDR3 coding sequence is TGTGCCAGTAGTATATCAGGGATCGGCGAGCAGTACTTC.